The present entry profiles one T cell receptor beta chain with its context. The antigen remains unidentified. This CDR3 is 14 amino acids long. V was cut by 0 bases and J by 6 bases, with 10 bases left in between. CDR1 and CDR2 from the germline V gene are SGHDT and YYEEEE. This record comes from a study of beta chain features in type 1 diabetes. Study results and caveats: Sequencing used cDNA, and cells with high TCR expression could therefore be over-represented. People with Type 1 diabetes carried modestly yet significantly shorter TCRB CDR3s in all four CD4+ subsets.

Via CD45RO/CCR7/CD25/CD127/CD95/CD27, cells of the CD4+ naive, central memory, regulatory and stem cell-like memory subsets were sorted. Every isolated RNA sample was fully reverse transcribed, so sequencing captured expressed TCRB transcripts. The read count averaged about 3.3 million across naive, central memory and regulatory T cell samples. The assay was immunoSEQ multiplex PCR, and TCRdb's table has in-frame clones only and misses some. Among around 330,000 clones listed, approximately 11% were seen once. The specimen sequenced was naive CD4+ T cells from blood. The rearrangement uses TRBV5-6 and TRBJ1-5; D is unresolved. This receptor was obtained from a woman aged 30 to 39 in good health. CDR3 protein: CASSLGTSPQPQHF. The CDR3 DNA reads as TGTGCCAGCAGCTTGGGTACAAGTCCTCAGCCCCAGCATTTT. The full variable domain, its missing parts supplied by reference TRBV5-6 and TRBJ1-5, is DAGVTQSPTHLIKTRGQQVTLRCSPKSGHDTVSWYQQALGQGPQFIFQYYEEEERQRGNFPDRFSGHQFPNYSSELNVNALLLGDSALYLCASSLGTSPQPQHFGDGTRLSIL.